The 22 T cell receptor beta chains below come from one sample, sequenced in a study of OX40 agonist ivuxolimab in advanced cancers. The method behind the library was the immunoSEQ multiplex PCR assay. Imported from immuneACCESS, the table was reduced by TCRdb to in-frame sequences with V and J called. These copies leave out some clones; in studies compared against another copy, an unresolved V gene accounts for under half, and the cause of the remainder is not known. This sample gives fewer than 80,000 clones in total; around four fifths of them show up just once. The ten largest clones capture roughly 9.8% of the sample. Sequencing used CD4+ or CD8+ T cells sorted from blood, obtained in a trial of the OX40 agonist ivuxolimab. The receptors derive from an adult with an advanced solid tumor such as melanoma, head and neck, liver or kidney cancer.

Here the CDR3 reads CASSLDQRGPYEQYF. The CDR3 DNA follows: TGTGCCAGCAGCCTGGACCAGCGGGGGCCCTACGAGCAGTACTTC. The chain carries TRBV7-2 and TRBJ2-7, with TRBD2 matching over 8 bases. J was trimmed by 2 bases and V by 5 bases; bases with no gene match: 8. The CDR3 is 15 residues long. The germline gives CDR1 SGHTA, CDR2 FQGNSA.

The rearrangement links TRBV18 to TRBJ2-1; TRBD2 aligns across 8 bases. Germline CDR1 KGHSH, CDR2 LQKENI. The CDR3 is 16 residues long. With 2 bases clipped from V and 5 bases from J, the junction kept 8 bases outside the gene matches. For the CDR3, the DNA is TGTGCCAGCTCACCAGGTCGGGGGGGAACAAACAATGAGCAGTTCTTC. Translating gives CASSPGRGGTNNEQFF. The full variable domain, with the rest looked up from reference TRBV18 and TRBJ2-1, is NAGVMQNPRHLVRRRGQEARLRCSPMKGHSHVYWYRQLPEEGLKFMVYLQKENIIDESGMPKERFSAEFPKEGPSILRIQQVVRGDSAAYFCASSPGRGGTNNEQFFGPGTRLTVL.

The chain combines TRBV28 with TRBJ2-7; 9 bases fit TRBD1. Per the germline V gene, CDR1 is MDHEN and CDR2 is SYDVKM. V was clipped by 7 bases and J by 2 bases; unmatched bases: 6. The CDR3 is 14 amino acids. The CDR3 protein is CASKPGQGTYEQYF. The CDR3 coding sequence is TGTGCCAGCAAACCGGGACAGGGAACCTACGAGCAGTACTTC. The full variable domain, its missing parts supplied by reference TRBV28 and TRBJ2-7, is DVKVTQSSRYLVKRTGEKVFLECVQDMDHENMFWYRQDPGLGLRLIYFSYDVKMKEKGDIPEGYSVSREKKERFSLILESASTNQTSMYLCASKPGQGTYEQYFGPGTRLTVT.

V gene TRBV11-3 combines with J gene TRBJ2-3; tentative D call: TRBD1 (6 bases). CDR3 length: 16 residues. Trimming took 5 bases from V and 4 from J, leaving 19 bases between them. Germline loops: CDR1 SGHNT, CDR2 YENEEA. The CDR3: CASSEIGQKGSDTQYF. CDR3 in DNA: TGTGCCAGCAGCGAAATAGGACAGAAGGGATCAGATACGCAGTATTTT. Full variable domain (remainder filled in from reference TRBV11-3 and TRBJ2-3): EAGVVQSPRYKIIEKKQPVAFWCNPISGHNTLYWYLQNLGQGPELLIRYENEEAVDDSQLPKDRFSAERLKGVDSTLKIQPAELGDSAVYLCASSEIGQKGSDTQYFGPGTRLTVL.

This clone was counted a single time. The V gene is TRBV6-5, the J gene TRBJ2-7, with 11 bases matching TRBD1. Germline V gene sequence: CDR1 MNHEY, CDR2 SVGAGI. This CDR3 has 15 amino acids. Trimming took 0 bases from V and 3 from J; bases not matched to a gene: 1. The CDR3: CASSYSGTGGYEQYF. The CDR3 region has the DNA TGTGCCAGCAGTTACTCCGGGACAGGGGGCTACGAGCAGTACTTC.

The chain couples TRBV7-2 to TRBJ1-3; D not certain. CDR1 and CDR2 (germline): SGHTA, FQGNSA. This CDR3 has 12 residues. The V end lost 5 bases, the J end lost 3 bases, and 5 bases lay between the germline ends. The CDR3 spells CASSTHGNTIYF. The CDR3 DNA is TGTGCCAGCAGCACACATGGAAACACCATATATTTT.

The genes are TRBV6-5 and TRBJ2-5; perhaps TRBD2 as D (6 bases). The assigned J gene may be wrong: the sequence end matches TRBJ2-7 better. Germline-derived CDR1 and CDR2 are MNHEY and SVGAGI. This CDR3 is 14 amino acids long. The CDR3, as DNA: TGTGCCAGCAGAAATCCGGGACTCCGCTACGAGCAGTACTTC. Amino acids: CASRNPGLRYEQYF.

The gene calls are TRBV10-3 and TRBJ1-5; 10 bases map to TRBD1. Germline CDR1 and CDR2: ENHRY and SYGVKD. The length of the CDR3 is 12 residues. V lost 2 bases, J lost 12 bases, and 1 base stayed unmatched. CDR3 in DNA: TGTGCCATCAGTGAGGGACAGGGGGTCCAGCATTTT. It specifies CAISEGQGVQHF.

This clone was recorded once. This chain uses TRBV11-3 with TRBJ1-2; D unresolved. The CDR3 runs 14 residues. From germline, CDR1 is SGHNT and CDR2 YENEEA. Trimming removed 5 bases from V and 8 bases from J, with 18 bases in between. The CDR3 DNA is TGTGCCAGCAGCGATACGGGGATACGTCCAGGCTACACCTTC. Its translation: CASSDTGIRPGYTF.

The J gene is TRBJ1-4, the V gene TRBV19; TRBD1 might be the D (6 bases). CDR1 LNHDA and CDR2 SQIVND come from the germline V gene (reference sequence). The length of the CDR3 is 19 residues. Trimming took 9 bases from V and 0 from J, leaving 26 bases between them. The CDR3 sequence: CASRAQGWGRYATNEKLFF. The CDR3 DNA follows: TGTGCCAGCAGGGCCCAGGGGTGGGGAAGATATGCAACTAATGAAAAACTGTTTTTT.

This sequence joins TRBV5-1 and TRBJ2-1; weak D call: TRBD2 (6 bases). The V end was cut by 2 bases, the J end by 5 bases, with 11 bases between. Germline CDR1 reads SGHRS; CDR2 reads YFSETQ. The CDR3 consists of 14 residues. The CDR3 sequence: CASSFGTLNNEQFF. DNA for the CDR3: TGCGCCAGCAGCTTCGGGACTCTTAACAATGAGCAGTTCTTC.

The rearrangement uses TRBV20-1 and TRBJ1-1; TRBD1 is a possible D gene (5 bases). V shed 5 bases and J shed 1 base, with 5 bases lying between them. The CDR3 loop spans 11 amino acids. In germline, CDR1 is DFQATT, CDR2 SNEGSKA (reference sequence). CDR3 amino acids: CSAQGNTEAFF. The CDR3, as DNA: TGCAGTGCTCAGGGGAACACTGAAGCTTTCTTT.

This clone was counted only a few times. CDR3 DNA sequence: TGTGCCAGCAGCCCAACCCCTTGGGAGACCCAGTACTTC. Its translation: CASSPTPWETQYF. The gene calls are TRBV7-6 and TRBJ2-5; no firm D call. This CDR3 has 13 residues. V was shortened by 5 bases and J by 5 bases, with 12 bases between the two germline ends. Germline CDR1 SGHVS, CDR2 FNYEAQ.

The chain uses TRBV6-5 and TRBJ2-3, with unresolved D. V gave up 0 bases and J gave up 1 base, with 5 bases separating them. CDR1 and CDR2 from the germline V gene are MNHEY and SVGAGI. The CDR3 extends over 14 amino acids. CDR3 sequence: CASSYSLGTDTQYF. The DNA for the CDR3 is TGTGCCAGCAGTTACTCGTTGGGCACAGATACGCAGTATTTT.

The chain carries TRBV2 and TRBJ2-2; 7 nucleotides align to TRBD1. The CDR3 contains 15 residues. Germline assignment: CDR1 SNHLY and CDR2 FYNNEI. V lost 6 bases and J lost 4; bases outside the gene matches: 8. CDR3 region: CASSPRQGGTGELFF. The CDR3 DNA reads TGTGCCAGCAGCCCCAGACAGGGCGGCACCGGGGAGCTGTTTTTT.

In DNA, the CDR3 is TGTGCCATCAGTGAGGCGGACAGCGGCCCTGCACAAGAGACCCAGTACTTC. As protein: CAISEADSGPAQETQYF. This rearrangement joins TRBV10-3 to TRBJ2-5, with D tentatively TRBD1 (6 bases). Trimming took off 2 bases at V and 2 bases at J, with 18 bases between the two ends. CDR1 and CDR2 from the germline V gene are ENHRY and SYGVKD. This CDR3 is built from 17 residues.

The rearrangement joins TRBV5-4 to TRBJ2-3, with TRBD2 identical over 7 bases. Germline lookup yields CDR1 SGHNT and CDR2 YYREEE (reference sequence). The CDR3 is made up of 13 amino acids. V trimming: 9 bases; J trimming: 2 bases; junction bases outside the gene matches: 6. The DNA for the CDR3 is TGTGCCACCACGGGACTATTCACAGATACGCAGTATTTT. This codes for CATTGLFTDTQYF. Looking up the rest from reference TRBV5-4 and TRBJ2-3 gives the full variable domain: ETGVTQSPTHLIKTRGQQVTLRCSSQSGHNTVSWYQQALGQGPQFIFQYYREEENGRGNFPPRFSGLQFPNYSSELNVNALELDDSALYLCATTGLFTDTQYFGPGTRLTVL.

The J gene is TRBJ1-6, the V gene TRBV5-4, with 7 positions matching TRBD1. Germline loops: CDR1 SGHNT, CDR2 YYREEE (reference sequence). The CDR3 covers 15 residues. V lost 0 bases, J lost 3 bases, and 0 bases stayed unmatched. The DNA of the CDR3 is TGTGCCAGCAGCTTGGACAGGGGCTATAATTCACCCCTCCACTTT. Protein sequence: CASSLDRGYNSPLHF.

The chain has TRBV5-1 and TRBJ2-2; D may correspond to TRBD1 or TRBD2 (5 bases each). V gave up 4 bases and J gave up 2 bases, with 9 bases separating them. From germline, CDR1 is SGHRS and CDR2 YFSETQ. The CDR3 spans 14 residues. For the CDR3, the DNA is TGCGCCAGCAGCCCGGGGACCAACACCGGGGAGCTGTTTTTT. Its protein product is CASSPGTNTGELFF.

The chain recombines TRBV7-6 with TRBJ1-1; D unclear. There are 13 residues in the CDR3. The germline V gene has CDR1 SGHVS and CDR2 FNYEAQ. V gave up 1 base and J gave up 3 bases, with 6 bases separating them. CDR3 sequence reads: CASSLGVDTEAFF. CDR3 in DNA: TGTGCCAGCAGCTTAGGAGTGGACACTGAAGCTTTCTTT.

This clone appeared a single time. J is TRBJ2-3 and V is TRBV30, with a possible D match to TRBD2 (6 bases). V dropped 2 bases and J dropped 2 bases, with 8 bases sitting between them. Germline V gene data show CDR1 as GTSNPN and CDR2 as SVGIG (reference sequence). This CDR3 spans 13 amino acids. The CDR3 protein is CAWSKGLTDTQYF. In DNA form, the CDR3 reads TGTGCCTGGAGTAAGGGACTCACAGATACGCAGTATTTT. The full variable domain, completed using reference TRBV30 and TRBJ2-3, is SQTIHQWPATLVQPVGSPLSLECTVEGTSNPNLYWYRQAAGRGLQLLFYSVGIGQISSEVPQNLSASRPQDRQFILSSKKLLLSDSGFYLCAWSKGLTDTQYFGPGTRLTVL.

This clone rates as medium-sized. V usage is TRBV18 and J usage is TRBJ1-1; 7 nucleotides line up with TRBD1. The CDR3 contains 14 residues. The junction had 7 bases not matched to a gene; V was cut back by 6 bases and J by 3 bases. Germline V lookup: CDR1 KGHSH, CDR2 LQKENI. CDR3 sequence reads: CASSAVRGDTEAFF. CDR3 sequence (DNA): TGTGCCAGCTCTGCCGTCAGGGGGGACACTGAAGCTTTCTTT.